In this sample, the clone carrying this T cell receptor (beta chain) turned up a few times. The source of the sample is a study of T cells after somatic rescue of genetic block. V was shortened by 5 bases and J by 9 bases, with 14 bases between the two germline ends. CDR3 length: 13 amino acids. In germline, CDR1 is WSHSY, CDR2 SAAADI. TCRdb's copy holds only in-frame clones and misses some; the assay was immunoSEQ multiplex PCR. The table lists 12,000 or so clones, about 81% of them singletons. The chain recombines TRBV10-2 with TRBJ2-1; D is possibly TRBD2 (5 bases). The sequencing sample was made of peripheral blood mononuclear cells (PBMCs). This sequence was found in a boy under 18. The CDR3 spells CASSRVEEGEQFF. The CDR3, as DNA: TGCGCCAGCAGTCGTGTCGAAGAGGGTGAGCAGTTCTTC.